This TCR beta chain stems from a study of shared clonotypes between healthy human individuals. Positive CCR7 selection of CD45RO-negative cells yielded the naive CD8 cells, and terminally differentiated effector memory CD45RA+ cells were excluded. For each subset, genomic DNA was distributed in equal portions over several immunoSEQ plates. TCRdb's copy holds only in-frame clones and misses some; the assay was immunoSEQ multiplex PCR. The data show about 2.2 million clones, roughly 95% seen once. V shed 0 bases, J shed 4 bases, and the junction held 7 bases outside the gene matches. Germline V lookup: CDR1 SGHRS, CDR2 YFSETQ. The CDR3 extends over 15 amino acids.

The chain recombines TRBV5-1 with TRBJ2-7, with 7 bases identical to TRBD1. The sequence came from a man aged 18 to 29 in good health. Some clones in this sample may be carry-over from other donors' samples. The sequenced sample consisted of naive CD8+ T cells from PBMCs. The CDR3 bases are TGCGCCAGCAGCTTGGCGCGTCAGGGGGTGTACGAGCAGTACTTC. Its protein product is CASSLARQGVYEQYF. Using reference TRBV5-1 and TRBJ2-7 for the parts outside the CDR3, the full variable domain is KAGVTQTPRYLIKTRGQQVTLSCSPISGHRSVSWYQQTPGQGLQFLFEYFSETQRNKGNFPGRFSGRQFSNSRSEMNVSTLELGDSALYLCASSLARQGVYEQYFGPGTRLTVT.